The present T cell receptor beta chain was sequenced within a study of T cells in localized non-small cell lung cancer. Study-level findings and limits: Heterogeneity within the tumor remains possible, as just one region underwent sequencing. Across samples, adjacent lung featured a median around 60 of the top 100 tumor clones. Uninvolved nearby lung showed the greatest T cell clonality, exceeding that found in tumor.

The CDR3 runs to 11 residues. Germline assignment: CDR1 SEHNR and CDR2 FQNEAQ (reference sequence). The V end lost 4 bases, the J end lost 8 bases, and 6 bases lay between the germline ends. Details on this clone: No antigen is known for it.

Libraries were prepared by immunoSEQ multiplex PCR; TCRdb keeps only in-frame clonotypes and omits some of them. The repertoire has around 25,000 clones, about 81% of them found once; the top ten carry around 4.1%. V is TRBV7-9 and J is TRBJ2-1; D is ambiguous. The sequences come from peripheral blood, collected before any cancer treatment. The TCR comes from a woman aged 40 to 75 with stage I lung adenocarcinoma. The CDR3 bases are TGTGCCAGCAGCTCGTACCATGAGCAGTTCTTC. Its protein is CASSSYHEQFF.